The 19 T cell receptor beta chains in this list originate from one sample, sequenced in a study of OX40 agonist ivuxolimab in advanced cancers. Profiled with immunoSEQ multiplex PCR; TCRdb holds only in-frame clones, not every one. The top ten hold around 0.63% of the sample, which has about 66,000 clones, about 85% seen once. This specimen was CD4+ or CD8+ T cells sorted from blood, taken in a trial of the OX40 agonist ivuxolimab. The origin of the receptors is an adult with an advanced solid tumor such as melanoma, head and neck, liver or kidney cancer.

This clone appeared a single time. The gene calls are TRBV19 and TRBJ1-5; D is possibly TRBD1 (5 bases). This CDR3 spans 15 amino acids. Germline CDR1 reads LNHDA; CDR2 reads SQIVND (reference sequence). The ends were cut back, 6 bases at V and 5 bases at J, with 17 bases in the middle. The chain's CDR3 is CASSVGGRDYQPQHF. The CDR3 DNA follows: TGTGCCAGTAGCGTCGGCGGCAGGGACTATCAGCCCCAGCATTTT.

The chain is built from TRBV7-2 and TRBJ1-1; unclear D gene. The CDR3 loop spans 14 amino acids. V was shortened by 4 bases and J by 7 bases, with 16 bases between the two germline ends. Germline-derived CDR1 and CDR2 are SGHTA and FQGNSA. In DNA, the CDR3 is TGTGCCAGCAGCTCCGGCTGGGCGGGCCTTGAAGCTTTCTTT. Encoded protein: CASSSGWAGLEAFF.

This clone has just a few counts. The gene calls are TRBV25-1 and TRBJ1-6, with 8 bases identical to TRBD1. The V and J ends lost 6 bases and 13 bases, in that order; junction bases with no gene match: 8. The CDR3 consists of 13 residues. Germline loops: CDR1 MGHDK, CDR2 SYGVNS. CDR3 sequence reads: CASSSGGAGPLHF. The CDR3 coding sequence is TGTGCCAGCAGCTCAGGGGGCGCGGGGCCCCTCCACTTT.

CDR3 sequence reads: CASSPRQDNEAFF. The DNA of the CDR3 is TGTGCCAGCTCACCACGACAGGACAATGAAGCTTTCTTT. This sequence joins TRBV18 and TRBJ1-1, with a tentative D call TRBD1 (6 bases). This CDR3 contains 13 residues. CDR1 is KGHSH and CDR2 is LQKENI in the germline V gene. Trimming left V 1 base short and J 7 bases short, with 10 bases between.

The chain has TRBV7-9 and TRBJ1-1; D remains ambiguous. The CDR3 runs 15 residues. Germline V gene sequence: CDR1 SEHNR, CDR2 FQNEAQ (reference sequence). V dropped 1 base and J dropped 3 bases, with 12 bases sitting between them. The CDR3 DNA follows: TGTGCCAGCAGCTTAGGTAGAGGGAGGGACACTGAAGCTTTCTTT. This codes for CASSLGRGRDTEAFF.

This clone was seen a handful of times. This chain links TRBV5-6 with TRBJ1-2, with D tentatively TRBD1 (6 bases). The length of the CDR3 is 15 residues. V was pared by 0 bases and J by 8 bases, with 17 bases between. Germline values: CDR1 SGHDT, CDR2 YYEEEE. The CDR3 sequence is CASSLVTGKMRGYTF. In DNA form, the CDR3 reads TGTGCCAGCAGCTTGGTAACAGGGAAGATGCGAGGCTACACCTTC.

The genes are TRBV2 and TRBJ2-3, with D possibly TRBD2 on 5 matching bases. Trimming left V 3 bases short and J 5 bases short, with 15 bases between. CDR1 SNHLY and CDR2 FYNNEI come from the germline V gene. The CDR3 consists of 15 residues. The CDR3 DNA follows: TGTGCCAGCAGTGAGGACTCCCTCCGGGTAGATACGCAGTATTTT. Its translation: CASSEDSLRVDTQYF.

This sequence joins TRBV2 and TRBJ2-7; D is possibly TRBD1 (5 bases). V dropped 6 bases and J dropped 4 bases, with 10 bases sitting between them. This CDR3 is built from 12 residues. The germline V gene encodes CDR1 SNHLY and CDR2 FYNNEI. For the CDR3, the DNA is TGTGCCAGCAGCCTACAGGTTTACGAGCAGTACTTC. Amino acids: CASSLQVYEQYF.

The chain uses TRBV28 and TRBJ1-2; D ambiguous. The germline V gene has CDR1 MDHEN and CDR2 SYDVKM. The CDR3 is 13 amino acids. The V gene lost 5 bases and the J gene lost 8 bases, with 15 bases spanning the gap. Here the CDR3 reads CASSPPAGEGYTF. CDR3 nucleotides: TGTGCCAGCAGTCCGCCCGCCGGTGAGGGCTACACCTTC.

This clone was counted a single time. The V call is TRBV10-3, the J call TRBJ1-2; D unresolved. V lost 3 bases and J 8 bases, leaving 13 bases between the germline ends. Per germline, CDR1 ENHRY and CDR2 SYGVKD. The CDR3 runs to 13 residues. The CDR3: CAISDKTVGGYTF. The DNA for the CDR3 is TGTGCCATCAGTGACAAGACGGTCGGAGGCTACACCTTC.

This sequence joins TRBV4-3 and TRBJ2-5, with TRBD2 matching 7 bases. The CDR3 covers 16 residues. V gave up 0 bases and J gave up 3 bases; unmatched junction bases: 7. Germline values: CDR1 LGHNA, CDR2 YSLEER. The CDR3 DNA is TGCGCCAGCAGCCAAGATTTGAGGGCGGGGGAAGAGACCCAGTACTTC. Residues: CASSQDLRAGEETQYF.

This clone was seen more than once but under ten times. This rearrangement joins TRBV5-1 to TRBJ2-1; 9 bases agree with TRBD2. V lost 1 base and J lost 7; bases outside the gene matches: 6. Germline lookup yields CDR1 SGHRS and CDR2 YFSETQ. The CDR3 length is 15 residues. The CDR3 DNA sequence: TGCGCCAGCAGCTTGTCGCTAGCGGGGACAAATGAGCAGTTCTTC. It specifies CASSLSLAGTNEQFF. Using reference TRBV5-1 and TRBJ2-1 for the parts outside the CDR3, the full variable domain is KAGVTQTPRYLIKTRGQQVTLSCSPISGHRSVSWYQQTPGQGLQFLFEYFSETQRNKGNFPGRFSGRQFSNSRSEMNVSTLELGDSALYLCASSLSLAGTNEQFFGPGTRLTVL.

The chain joins TRBV11-2 to TRBJ2-4; TRBD1 aligns across 7 bases. J was trimmed by 2 bases and V by 0 bases; bases with no gene match: 13. Germline assignment: CDR1 SGHAT and CDR2 FQNNGV. There are 19 residues in the CDR3. The CDR3 DNA is TGTGCCAGCAGCTTAGAGGGAAACGAGAGACAGGGACCCAAAAACATTCAGTACTTC. It specifies CASSLEGNERQGPKNIQYF.

This clone is a singleton in its sample. V and J are TRBV4-3 and TRBJ1-2; TRBD1 matches 9 bases. Trimming removed 4 bases from V and 6 bases from J; junction bases left unmatched: 12. Germline lookup yields CDR1 LGHNA and CDR2 YSLEER. This CDR3 comprises 16 residues. The CDR3 nucleotides read TGCGCCAGCAGCCTCGTCCGGGGACAGGGATCAGATGGCTACACCTTC. It codes for CASSLVRGQGSDGYTF.

The chain couples TRBV19 to TRBJ2-2, with 8 bases aligning to TRBD1. With V trimmed by 7 bases and J by 4 bases, 5 bases remained unmatched. In germline, CDR1 is LNHDA, CDR2 SQIVND (reference sequence). The CDR3 contains 14 residues. For the CDR3, the DNA is TGTGCCAGTATGGACAGGGTCGGCACCGGGGAGCTGTTTTTT. Translation gives CASMDRVGTGELFF. Supplemented by reference TRBV19 and TRBJ2-2, the full variable domain reads DGGITQSPKYLFRKEGQNVTLSCEQNLNHDAMYWYRQDPGQGLRLIYYSQIVNDFQKGDIAEGYSVSREKKESFPLTVTSAQKNPTAFYLCASMDRVGTGELFFGEGSRLTVL.

The sample holds one count of this clone. The chain carries TRBV5-4 and TRBJ1-1; a possible D gene is TRBD1 (6 bases). From germline, CDR1 is SGHNT and CDR2 YYREEE (reference sequence). The CDR3 spans 15 residues. V lost 4 bases and J lost 3, with 16 bases in between. Here the CDR3 reads CASSPLRGADTEAFF. The DNA of the CDR3 is TGTGCCAGCAGCCCCCTCCGGGGGGCCGACACTGAAGCTTTCTTT.

This clone was picked up one time. This chain connects TRBV7-6 to TRBJ1-6; D gene uncertain. The germline gives CDR1 SGHVS, CDR2 FNYEAQ. This CDR3 comprises 15 residues. Trimming took off 4 bases at V and 3 bases at J, with 10 bases between the two ends. The CDR3 here is CASSYRGSYNSPLHF. The DNA for the CDR3 is TGTGCCAGCAGCTATCGGGGTAGCTATAATTCACCCCTCCACTTT.

This clone was recorded only once. The V gene is TRBV12-5, the J gene TRBJ1-1; 7 bases are a match to TRBD1. This CDR3 has 16 residues. The germline CDR1 and CDR2 sequences are LGHNT and FRNRAP. V lost 1 base to trimming and J lost 2 bases; unmatched junction nucleotides: 7. CDR3 nucleotide sequence: TGTGCTAGTGGTTTGGGGCAGGGGGGAACAAACACTGAAGCTTTCTTT. It encodes CASGLGQGGTNTEAFF.

The rearrangement uses TRBV29-1 and TRBJ2-5, with D possibly TRBD1 on 6 matching bases. CDR1 and CDR2 (germline): SQVTM, ANQGSEA. The germline V and J ends were trimmed by 0 bases and 2 bases, with 10 bases remaining between them. The CDR3 spans 14 residues. The CDR3 DNA follows: TGCAGCGTTGAAGATCAGGGGATACAAGAGACCCAGTACTTC. Translated: CSVEDQGIQETQYF. The complete variable domain, with remaining parts taken from reference TRBV29-1 and TRBJ2-5, reads SAVISQKPSRDICQRGTSLTIQCQVDSQVTMMFWYRQQPGQSLTLIATANQGSEATYESGFVIDKFPISRPNLTFSTLTVSNMSPEDSSIYLCSVEDQGIQETQYFGPGTRLLVL.